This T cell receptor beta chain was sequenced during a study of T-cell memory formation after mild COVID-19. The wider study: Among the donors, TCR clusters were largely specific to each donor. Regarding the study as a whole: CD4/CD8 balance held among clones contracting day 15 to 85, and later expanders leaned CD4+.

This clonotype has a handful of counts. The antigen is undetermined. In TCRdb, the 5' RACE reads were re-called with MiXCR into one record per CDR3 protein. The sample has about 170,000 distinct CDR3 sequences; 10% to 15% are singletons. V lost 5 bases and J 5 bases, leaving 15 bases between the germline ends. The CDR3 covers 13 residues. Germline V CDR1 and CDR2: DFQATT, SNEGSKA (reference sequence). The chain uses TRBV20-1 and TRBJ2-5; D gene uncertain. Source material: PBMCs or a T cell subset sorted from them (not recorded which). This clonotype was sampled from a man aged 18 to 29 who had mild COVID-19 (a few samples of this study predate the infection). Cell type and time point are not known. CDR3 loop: CSAPQFRAETQYF. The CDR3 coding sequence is TGCAGTGCTCCCCAGTTCCGGGCGGAGACCCAGTACTTC.